This entry concerns a single T cell receptor beta chain. Its antigen is as yet unknown. MiXCR, applied by TCRdb to the 5' RACE reads, yields one record per CDR3 protein. Of under 500,000 distinct CDR3 sequences listed, roughly an eighth are singletons. The sample comes from a study of identical twins. The study, taken as a whole, reports: Excess sharing between twins was weaker in beta out-of-frame sequences.

Healthy Caucasian donors formed the entire cohort. The CDR3 has 15 residues. CDR1 and CDR2 (germline): SGHVS, FNYEAQ. V gave up 1 base and J gave up 8 bases, with 12 bases separating them. Separately, the same data were catalogued under a study of yellow fever vaccine responses in identical twins.

Sequenced: CD4+ T cells sorted from blood. This sequence originates from a woman aged 18-29 years in good health. V and J are TRBV7-6 and TRBJ1-6; D is undetermined. The CDR3 sequence: CASSLDGSLDSPLHF. As DNA, the CDR3 is TGTGCCAGCAGCTTAGATGGTAGTTTGGATTCACCCCTCCACTTT.